This T cell receptor (beta chain) was recovered during a study of CD8 T cells in Susac syndrome. Study in general: Within the sequenced group of Susac syndrome patients, more than 5 showed active disease and about eight were in remission. Blood was drawn from Susac syndrome patients while they were therapy-naive, on corticosteroids, or on intravenous immunoglobulin alone.

Reverse transcription of roughly 0.5 to 1 ug RNA was carried out with random hexamers. Across 54 Vbeta and 13 Jbeta, immunoSEQ multiplex PCR amplified TCR beta CDR3. Each CDR3 protein gets one entry after TCRdb re-called the immunoSEQ multiplex PCR reads with MiXCR. The sample has roughly 220,000 distinct CDR3 sequences, 94% seen once. Germline trimming cut 3 bases from V and 4 bases from J; bases unmatched to any gene: 10. Germline values: CDR1 DFQATT, CDR2 SNEGSKA (reference sequence). CDR3 length: 15 residues. Source material: CD4+ T cells from PBMCs. The gene calls are TRBV20-1 and TRBJ1-2, with 8 bases lining up with TRBD1. The receptor was derived from a human donor with Susac syndrome. The CDR3 nucleotides read TGCAGTGCTAGGGACCAACAGGGGGTTATCTATGGCTACACCTTC. Encoded protein: CSARDQQGVIYGYTF.